The 14 T cell receptor beta chains below come from one sample, sequenced in a study of blood T cell repertoires in COVID-19 (TCRdb year 2020). Libraries were constructed by the immunoSEQ multiplex PCR assay. TCRdb mirrors the immuneACCESS table, restricted to in-frame sequences. Some clones are absent from its copies; in checked studies, under half trace to an unresolved V gene, and the reason for the others is unknown. The sample table lists approximately 180,000 clones, approximately 85% of them with a count of one. The top ten hold more than 3% of the sample. The sequenced sample consisted of peripheral blood. These receptor sequences come from a man in his sixties with acute or convalescent COVID-19.

The chain links TRBV5-1 to TRBJ2-7; the D is unclear. The CDR3 has 13 residues. Germline CDR1 SGHRS, CDR2 YFSETQ. The ends were cut back, 3 bases at V and 2 bases at J, with 9 bases in the middle. This CDR3 reads CASSSTYTYEQYF. In DNA form, the CDR3 reads TGCGCCAGCAGCTCAACTTATACCTACGAGCAGTACTTC.

The chain carries TRBV28 and TRBJ1-2; D ambiguous. CDR3 length: 13 residues. V lost 6 bases to trimming and J lost 8 bases, with 16 bases between them. The germline gives CDR1 MDHEN, CDR2 SYDVKM. In nucleotides, the CDR3 is TGTGCCAGCAGCCTTGCGGGGATCGGCGGCTACACCTTC. Residues: CASSLAGIGGYTF.

The chain has TRBV7-6 and TRBJ2-1, with 7 bases lining up with TRBD2. J lost 6 bases, V lost 5 bases, and 16 bases had no gene match. Germline lookup yields CDR1 SGHVS and CDR2 FNYEAQ. The CDR3 sequence is 17 residues long. CDR3 DNA sequence: TGTGCCAGCAGCCCGGATTTGGTGGGAGGGGTTTCCAATGAGCAGTTCTTC. Translation: CASSPDLVGGVSNEQFF. The whole variable domain, remainder taken from reference TRBV7-6 and TRBJ2-1, is GAGVSQSPRYKVTKRGQDVALRCDPISGHVSLYWYRQALGQGPEFLTYFNYEAQQDKSGLPNDRFSAERPEGSISTLTIQRTEQRDSAMYRCASSPDLVGGVSNEQFFGPGTRLTVL.

This rearrangement joins TRBV6-2 or TRBV6-3 to TRBJ2-5, with 8 bases matching TRBD1. CDR1 and CDR2 (germline): MNHEY, SVGEGT. The trim removed 2 bases at V and 7 bases at J, leaving 9 bases unmatched. This CDR3 comprises 15 residues. The chain's CDR3 is CASSYVDRALGTQYF. CDR3 DNA: TGTGCCAGCAGTTACGTGGACAGGGCGTTGGGGACCCAGTACTTC.

The J gene is TRBJ2-2, the V gene TRBV19, with D tentatively TRBD1 (5 bases). The CDR3 totals 14 residues. Trimming removed 5 bases at V and 2 bases at J, with 9 bases between. Germline CDR1 LNHDA, CDR2 SQIVND (reference sequence). CDR3 bases: TGTGCCAGTAGTCCCAGGGTCAACACCGGGGAGCTGTTTTTT. This translates into CASSPRVNTGELFF.

The rearrangement joins TRBV5-1 to TRBJ1-2; D is unresolved. Germline lookup yields CDR1 SGHRS and CDR2 YFSETQ. V gave up 0 bases and J gave up 1 base, with 10 bases separating them. The CDR3 loop spans 15 amino acids. The CDR3 spells CASSLVPEDNYGYTF. CDR3 nucleotides: TGCGCCAGCAGCTTGGTTCCAGAAGATAACTATGGCTACACCTTC.

The J gene is TRBJ1-3, the V gene TRBV15, with unresolved D. Germline values: CDR1 LNHNV, CDR2 YYDKDF (reference sequence). The CDR3 contains 13 residues. V was cut by 1 base and J by 4 bases, with 5 bases left in between. The CDR3 spells CATSRVQGNTIYF. The CDR3 DNA follows: TGTGCCACCAGCAGAGTACAGGGAAACACCATATATTTT.

The chain has TRBV11-3 and TRBJ2-7, with 12 bases that match TRBD1. V lost 4 bases and J lost 4; bases outside the gene matches: 5. CDR1 is SGHNT and CDR2 is YENEEA in the germline V gene. The length of the CDR3 is 15 residues. The CDR3 spells CASSSGQGAQYEQYF. DNA for the CDR3: TGTGCCAGCAGCTCGGGACAGGGGGCGCAGTACGAGCAGTACTTC.

The V gene is TRBV19, the J gene TRBJ1-4; weak D call: TRBD1 (5 bases). Germline V gene sequence: CDR1 LNHDA, CDR2 SQIVND (reference sequence). The CDR3 length is 15 residues. Trimming stripped 7 bases from V and 5 bases from J, with 17 bases between. This CDR3 reads CASTPSGGGNEKLFF. CDR3 in DNA: TGTGCCAGTACCCCCTCGGGGGGGGGAAATGAAAAACTGTTTTTT. Full variable domain (rest looked up from reference TRBV19 and TRBJ1-4): DGGITQSPKYLFRKEGQNVTLSCEQNLNHDAMYWYRQDPGQGLRLIYYSQIVNDFQKGDIAEGYSVSREKKESFPLTVTSAQKNPTAFYLCASTPSGGGNEKLFFGSGTQLSVL.

The chain recombines TRBV18 with TRBJ1-6, with TRBD1 matching 8 bases. This CDR3 is built from 17 residues. The germline CDR1 and CDR2 sequences are KGHSH and LQKENI. The V segment lost 2 bases and the J segment 8 bases; nucleotides outside the gene matches: 11. CDR3: CASSPNPPTGDYSPLHF. The CDR3 coding sequence is TGTGCCAGCTCACCAAACCCCCCGACAGGGGACTATTCACCCCTCCACTTT.

This chain connects TRBV18 to TRBJ2-7; 9 bases are shared with TRBD1. Trimming took 5 bases from V and 7 from J; bases not matched to a gene: 12. The germline gives CDR1 KGHSH, CDR2 LQKENI. The CDR3 runs to 15 residues. The CDR3 DNA follows: TGTGCCAGCTCAGTGACAGGGGGTCAGGCGGAGGAGCAGTACTTC. Translated, it gives CASSVTGGQAEEQYF.

This clone was seen a handful of times. The chain combines TRBV7-2 with TRBJ1-2; D gene unclear. The ends were cut back, 5 bases at V and 7 bases at J, with 14 bases in the middle. Germline V CDR1 and CDR2: SGHTA, FQGNSA. The CDR3 spans 13 residues. This CDR3 reads CASSDRGFAGYTF. CDR3 DNA: TGTGCCAGCAGCGACCGGGGTTTCGCTGGCTACACCTTC.

A few counts support this clone. V and J are TRBV3-1 (or the pseudogene TRBV3-2) and TRBJ1-3, with D hard to call. The CDR3 has 18 amino acids. V was clipped by 5 bases and J by 1 base, with 21 bases between them. The germline CDR1 and CDR2 sequences are LGHDT and YNNKEL (reference sequence). The CDR3 DNA sequence: TGTGCCAGCAGCGAAGGAAAGTCTGCTACCATGTCTGGAAACACCATATATTTT. Its protein is CASSEGKSATMSGNTIYF.

The V call is TRBV28, the J call TRBJ2-1; a weak D match, TRBD2 (6 bases). The CDR3 runs to 13 residues. Trimming pared 9 bases from V and 4 bases from J, leaving 13 bases between. CDR1 is MDHEN, CDR2 SYDVKM, per germline. Here the CDR3 DNA reads TGTGCCAGTTCCGGGACTCCTTACAATGAGCAGTTCTTC. This encodes CASSGTPYNEQFF.